This T cell receptor (beta chain) was retrieved from a study of cytomegalovirus exposure and HLA in healthy donors (dated by TCRdb to about 2017). For the study in its entirety: An earlier analysis of several hundred of the donors reported approximately 290 Gb of sequence data and around 120 million unique TCR beta sequences from about 179 million T cells. Approximately 330 gigabases of sequencing data and about 92 million unique TCR sequences made up an early release that covered several hundred HLA-typed donors. The genetic ancestry cluster associated with self-reported Caucasian donors included 65% to 90% of the roughly 410 genotyped donors. The aim of the study was to test whether cataloging public T cell receptors could identify signatures of past pathogen exposure. The study used immunosequencing to profile the T cell repertoires of approximately 690 subjects and linked those repertoires to cytomegalovirus serostatus. Along with the approximately 650-subject first cohort, a separate validation cohort of around 120 different subjects was used. To predict cytomegalovirus infection status, the study brought together high-throughput TCR immunosequencing, statistical association of individual TCRs with disease status, and machine learning. In a later analysis, previously published TCR beta repertoires from 666 donors were re-analyzed and high-resolution HLA genotyping was added so that TCR occurrence patterns could be studied. In the later analysis, no new phenotypic data were used to find candidate immune exposures; instead, reliance was placed on TCR beta sequences and their occurrence across donors. An earlier analysis of 500 to 750 of the donors applied high-throughput TCR beta sequencing to assess whether each TCR beta V gene segment acted as functional or pseudogenic. Alongside the repertoire data, information on donor age, sex, ethnicity and CMV serostatus was compiled. In a later genetic analysis, genome-wide SNP genotypes for 398 of the 666 donors were used, and that subset was treated as a discovery cohort. Every discovery cohort repertoire had been produced on one sequencing platform. Class I and class II HLA loci were covered by the typing at four-digit resolution. The number of donors typed differed by locus, with about 629-640 for A, B, C, DRB1 and DQB1, more than 500 for DQA1, under 610 for DPA1, and some 450 for DPB1. Roughly 5 DR-DQ haplotypes were handled as single units for association and clustering, since linkage in the cohort was strong. Across approximately 420 genotyped donors of the cohort, an average of roughly 230,000 unique TCR beta nucleotide sequences per donor were sequenced, and approximately 17% of those sequences were non-productive. Overall study results and their limits: In an earlier analysis of approximately 600 of the donors, most TCR beta V segments were observed in productive rearrangements about 87% or about 30% of the time, broadly matching IMGT annotations. Strong co-occurrence of HLA alleles, especially DR and DQ, made assigning TCR associations to individual alleles difficult. In the study, 150 to 200 TCR beta chains were listed as associated with cytomegalovirus. An association between a missense DCLRE1C variant and V-gene and J-gene trimming of TCR beta chains was found in a later genetic analysis and replicated in an independent cohort. In vitro tests confirmed that a few of the cytomegalovirus-associated TCR beta chains recognize cytomegalovirus antigens. It was suggested by the authors that the approach could potentially be generalized to other disease states and immunological phenotypes. Some IMGT-functional V segments, including TRBV6-2 and TRBV6-3, could not be told apart with the 87-base-pair reads, so those segments were excluded. In a later analysis, the rate of TCR association differed among HLA loci, with DRB1 alleles having the most associated TCRs and HLA-C alleles having the fewest. This cohort had only TCR beta chains sequenced, and the lack of alpha or paired-chain data limited which features could be detected. Roughly 17 rarely observed V segments, including chromosome 9 orphons, were excluded from the earlier analysis of a few hundred of the donors because counts were too low. According to a later analysis, parvovirus B19, influenza, CMV and Epstein-Barr virus appeared linked to several top co-occurrence clusters. A later analysis associated 16,951 TCR beta sequences with specific HLA alleles at a false discovery rate of 0.05. A further reported finding was that TCR beta sequences accurately predicted the HLA-A and HLA-B alleles for most subjects in the first cohort. Because HLA typing was unavailable for some donors at each locus, only the typed subset was used in association tests. Most CMV-associated TCR beta chains appeared to be HLA-restricted in a later analysis, and the HLA associations seemed to be driven largely by CMV exposure. A group of highly shared sequence variants was considered likely to be a technical artifact of the sequencing pipeline. Immune exposure information for the cohort was limited to CMV serostatus. The presence/absence analyses assumed that sequencing depth was roughly uniform across donors, and that assumption may not be true. Across donors, most TCR sequences were observed very rarely, whereas some public TCRs were present in many individuals. Cytomegalovirus status was reported to be diagnosed by the classifier with high specificity and sensitivity in both the original and validation cohorts. Correlated functional status among segregating V segments might reflect linkage disequilibrium, but an unknown experimental factor could not be ruled out. Compared with the roughly 710-donor mean, donors in an Asian-associated ancestry cluster had fewer N-insertions in productive TCRs, according to a later genetic analysis. In a later analysis, HLA-associated TCR beta chains showed more clonal expansion and lower generation probabilities than non-associated chains that were equally common.

The cohort consisted of 670 or so healthy bone marrow donors. All cohort members were sampled while nominally healthy, although unrecorded immune exposures were likely present. The donor was CMV seronegative and was included in the group of 352 seronegative cohort members. A peripheral blood sample was collected from each donor, and TCR beta sequencing was performed on peripheral blood mononuclear cells. Genomic DNA extraction from the blood cell samples was performed with the Qiagen DNeasy Blood Extraction Kit. Concerning this clone: The antigen it binds to is not known. One base away there is no much larger clone; base qualities are not given.

Libraries were prepared through the immunoSEQ multiplex PCR assay. For the multiplex PCR, a mixture combining 60 forward primers for TCR Vbeta segments and 13 reverse primers for TCR Jbeta segments was used. The CDR3 region of rearranged TCR beta genes was amplified from genomic DNA by a multiplex PCR assay. The Illumina HiSeq System was used to sequence the amplified TCR beta libraries as 87-base-pair reads. The authors' pipeline ran thus. Across the 700 or so repertoires, a later analysis counted 60 million to 90 million unique TCR beta chains, around 10 million of which were shared by at least two donors. To remove PCR and sequencing errors, raw reads were error-corrected and collapsed into unique sequences using a nearest-neighbor algorithm that merged closely related sequences. CDR3 sequences were aligned to IMGT reference sequences to assign V, D and J gene segments. Each retained sequence needed at least a six-nucleotide match to both a V gene segment and a J gene segment. Rearrangements were classified as productive when the CDR3 lacked stop codons and remained in frame with V and J, and all other rearrangements were classified as non-productive. Following IMGT convention, CDR3 was defined as the stretch from the second conserved V-encoded cysteine up to the conserved J-encoded phenylalanine. Sequences without an unambiguous match to a single V gene segment were excluded from the earlier analysis of about 600 of the donors. An earlier analysis of some 500 of the donors classified V segments as functional when productive rearrangements were above 56.7% and as segregating when the standard deviation between donors was above 5%. A statistical classification framework was built for diagnosing cytomegalovirus status from the catalog of TCR beta chain sequences. A later analysis assigned V and J genes by comparing TCR nucleotide sequences with IMGT/GENE-DB human TR gene sequences. Using the TCRdist pipeline, a later analysis assigned CDR3 sequences along with most-parsimonious VDJ recombination scenarios. A later analysis defined each TCR beta chain by its CDR3 amino acid sequence plus V-gene family, and excluded reads lacking a unique V-gene family. To address suspected cross-contamination and a sequencing artifact, a later analysis removed 450 to 700 highly shared, low-generation-probability nucleotide sequences. A later analysis calculated a clonal expansion index for each public chain from normalized within-repertoire ranks of inferred template counts. A later analysis computed generation probabilities with a VDJ recombination model fitted to out-of-frame rearrangements, and checked the results against IGoR. A later analysis scored TCR-TCR, TCR-HLA and TCR-CMV co-occurrence with hypergeometric tests, applying a repertoire-size bias correction to TCR pairs. In a later analysis, false discovery rates were estimated by permuting HLA or CMV assignments 20 times. In a later analysis, co-occurring TCRs were grouped using DBSCAN, with TCRdist sequence similarity added in when clustering inside HLA-allele-positive subsets. Repertoires with fewer than 30,000 or more than 120,000 public chains, plus five repertoires with anomalous nucleotide sharing, were excluded from co-occurrence clustering. Held by TCRdb, this immuneACCESS table contains in-frame sequences only and omits some clones. Under half of the omission traces to an unresolved V gene where checked; the cause of the rest is unknown. V, J and clone size are taken as reported in that table, and D and trimming were inferred from the DNA itself. This sample is represented by tens of thousands of clones; more than 85% of them were singletons. The ten largest account for approximately 2.4% of the sample.

From V the trimming removes 5 bases and from J it removes 5 bases, while the gene matches leave 7 bases of the junction unaccounted for. CDR1 and CDR2 are read off the germline V gene as SGHTA and FQGTGA. The CDR3 contains 16 residues, cysteine and phenylalanine counted. Just CDR3 DNA is preserved here, 48 bases in frame from base 1. The chain links TRBV7-3 with TRBJ2-7; the junction holds 15 bases that match TRBD2. This clonotype was sampled from a woman aged 18-35 years in good health and CMV-seronegative. The specimen was PBMCs. The CDR3 region has the sequence CASSRTGLAGGHEQYF. The nucleotides read TGTGCCAGCAGCCGAACGGGACTAGCGGGAGGCCACGAGCAGTACTTC.